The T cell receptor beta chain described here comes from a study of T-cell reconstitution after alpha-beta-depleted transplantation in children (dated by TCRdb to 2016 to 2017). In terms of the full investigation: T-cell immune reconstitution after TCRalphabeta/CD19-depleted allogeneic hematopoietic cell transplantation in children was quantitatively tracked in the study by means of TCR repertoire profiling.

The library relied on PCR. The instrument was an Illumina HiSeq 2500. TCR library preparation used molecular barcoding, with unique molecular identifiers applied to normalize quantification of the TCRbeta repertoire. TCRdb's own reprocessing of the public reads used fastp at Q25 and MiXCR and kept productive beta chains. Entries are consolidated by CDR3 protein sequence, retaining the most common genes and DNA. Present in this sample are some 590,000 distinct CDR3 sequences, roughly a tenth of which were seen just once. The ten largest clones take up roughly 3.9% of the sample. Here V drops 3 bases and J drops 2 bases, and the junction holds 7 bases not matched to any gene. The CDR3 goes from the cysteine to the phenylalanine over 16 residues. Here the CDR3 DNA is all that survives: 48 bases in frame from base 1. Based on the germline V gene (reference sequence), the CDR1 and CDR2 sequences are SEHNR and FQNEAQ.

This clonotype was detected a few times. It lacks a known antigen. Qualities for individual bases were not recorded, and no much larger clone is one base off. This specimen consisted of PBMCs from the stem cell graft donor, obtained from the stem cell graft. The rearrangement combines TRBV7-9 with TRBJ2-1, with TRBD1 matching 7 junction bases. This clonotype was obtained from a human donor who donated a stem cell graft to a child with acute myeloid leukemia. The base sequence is TGTGCCAGCAGCTTCCACAGGGGAGTTACCTACAATGAGCAGTTCTTC. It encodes CASSFHRGVTYNEQFF.